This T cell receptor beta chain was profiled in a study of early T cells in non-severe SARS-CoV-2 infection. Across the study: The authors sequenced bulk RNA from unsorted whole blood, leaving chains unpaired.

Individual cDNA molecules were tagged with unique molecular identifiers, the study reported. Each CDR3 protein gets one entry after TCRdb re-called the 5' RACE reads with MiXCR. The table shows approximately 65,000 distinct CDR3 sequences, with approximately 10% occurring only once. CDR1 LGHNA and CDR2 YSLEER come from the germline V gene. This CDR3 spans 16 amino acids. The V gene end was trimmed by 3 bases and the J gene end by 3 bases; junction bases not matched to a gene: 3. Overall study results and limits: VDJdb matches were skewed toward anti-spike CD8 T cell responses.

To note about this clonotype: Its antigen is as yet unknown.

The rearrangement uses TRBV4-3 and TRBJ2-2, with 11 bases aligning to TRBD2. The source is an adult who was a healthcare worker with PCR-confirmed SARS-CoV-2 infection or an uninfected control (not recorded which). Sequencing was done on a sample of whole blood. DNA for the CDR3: TGCGCCAGCAGCCAGATAGCGGGAGGGGACACCGGGGAGCTGTTTTTT. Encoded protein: CASSQIAGGDTGELFF.